This TCR beta chain was captured in a study of blood T cell repertoires in COVID-19. Background on the study: COVID-19 samples collected from the United States, Italy and Spain covered acute and convalescent phases.

The CDR3 totals 15 residues. Trimming shortened V by 3 bases and J by 5 bases, and 16 bases separated the two germline ends. Germline values: CDR1 MGHDK, CDR2 SYGVNS. Sequencing used immunoSEQ multiplex PCR; TCRdb keeps in-frame clones, though not all of them. The sample lists about 270,000 clones; around 84% were seen once. Sequenced: peripheral blood. This chain connects TRBV25-1 to TRBJ1-1; D may be TRBD1 (6 bases). The clonotype originates from a human donor with COVID-19, enrolled during active disease. The donor label of this sample is uncertain. CDR3: CASSESPGAETEAFF. DNA for the CDR3: TGTGCCAGCAGTGAGTCCCCAGGGGCGGAAACTGAAGCTTTCTTT.